This section outlines one TCR beta chain sequence together with its context. Its antigen is undetermined. This sequence may be a read error, since a much larger clone differs from it by one base. This entry is derived from a study of CD8+CD57+ T cells in acquired aplastic anemia. Study-level information: DNA per sorted CD4+ or CD8+ sample ranged about 0.2 to 30 ug, averaging roughly 3.5 ug.

Investigators profiled TCR beta VDJ and CDR3 from genomic DNA template. TCRdb reprocessed the reads via MiXCR and lists one record per CDR3 protein. The table lists about 58,000 distinct CDR3 sequences, just over 55% of them singletons. All sequencing subjects had displayed CD8+CD57+ cell expansion on flow cytometry. Study results and caveats: CD8+ Simpson's diversity did not differ significantly between patients and controls.

The receptor comes from a human donor with aplastic anemia. The specimen was sorted CD4+, CD8+, or CD8+CD57+ T cells (not recorded which) from PBMCs.

This CDR3 is CASKEEPNTEAFF. The CDR3 coding sequence is TGTGCCAGCAAGGAGGAACCCAACACTGAAGCTTTCTTT. V and J are TRBV5-4 and TRBJ1-1; the D is unclear. This CDR3 is 13 amino acids long. Germline V gene data show CDR1 as SGHNT and CDR2 as YYREEE (reference sequence). V lost 6 bases and J lost 2, with 11 bases in between.